This TCR beta chain was sequenced during a study of glioma-infiltrating T cells. Study results and caveats: Tissue and blood shared very few CDR3 sequences. Above-expected tissue-blood divergence occurred in all gliomas, most in low-grade ones.

Using RNA template, CDR3s of TCR alpha and beta were amplified with iRepertoire arm-PCR. MiXCR, applied by TCRdb to the multiplex PCR reads, yields one record per CDR3 protein. The data show 300,000 to 450,000 distinct CDR3 sequences, less than 50% seen once. V lost 5 bases, J lost 7 bases, and 8 bases stayed unmatched. CDR1 and CDR2 from the germline V gene are SGHTA and FQGNSA. This CDR3 region has 15 residues. In its sample, this clonotype was seen a few times. Its antigen remains unidentified. Sequences were obtained from glioma tissue, nonneoplastic brain tissue, or PBMCs (not recorded which). The source of this sequence is a human donor with low-grade glioma or glioblastoma, undergoing nonglioma brain surgery, or in good health (not recorded which). The J gene is TRBJ2-7, the V gene TRBV7-2, with 13 bases identical to TRBD2. CDR3 DNA: TGTGCCAGCAGCCGAGGACTAGCGGGAGATCGTGAGCAGTACTTC. Protein sequence: CASSRGLAGDREQYF.